This T cell receptor (beta chain) was sequenced during a study of tumor-infiltrating lymphocytes in primary liver carcinoma. Study findings and constraints: The study used bulk unsorted samples and so did not compare CD4+ and CD8+ repertoires. Blood had a significantly lower top-250-clone fraction than tumors did (p = 0.039).

Of note for this clonotype: As yet, its antigen is unknown. This likely comes from a read error, as the CDR3 has no conserved phenylalanine or tryptophan at its end.

With a constant-region primer, TCR beta cDNA was made from about 0.5 ug of total RNA. Sequencing libraries for TCR beta derived from three nested multiplex PCR rounds that used slightly modified ARM-PCR. A C-beta reverse primer and TRBV1-TRBV30 forward primers served in each of the first two PCR rounds, at around 10 cycles apiece. TCRdb recomputed calls from the multiplex PCR reads with MiXCR, one row per CDR3 protein. The table has approximately 340,000 distinct CDR3 sequences, about 65% seen once. The source of the blood RNA was unsorted whole blood, and germline DNA was extracted as well. The CDR3 contains 13 residues. The V gene lost 7 bases and the J gene lost 5 bases, with 17 bases spanning the gap. CDR1 and CDR2 from the germline V gene are SQVTM and ANQGSEA.

The rearrangement uses TRBV29-1 and TRBJ2-5; D may be TRBD1 or TRBD2 (5 bases each). This TCR was recovered from a man in his forties with primary liver carcinoma and hepatitis B virus infection. The sequenced material came from peripheral blood. Written as DNA, the CDR3 is TGCAGCGCTGCGATGGGGGTTAGGGAGACCCAGTACTTA. This sequence encodes CSAAMGVRETQYL.